This record concerns one T cell receptor (beta chain) sequence. Its antigen remains unidentified. No per-base quality is available; no much larger clone lies one base away. This sample is part of a study of cytomegalovirus exposure and HLA in healthy donors (dated by TCRdb to about 2017). For the study in its entirety: An earlier analysis of some 620 of the donors reported approximately 260 Gb of sequence data and about 120 million unique TCR beta sequences obtained from 150 million to 200 million T cells. About 280 gigabases of sequencing data and 91 million or so unique TCR sequences made up an early release that covered 500 to 700 HLA-typed donors. Of the approximately 400 genotyped donors, around 81% fell in the genetic ancestry cluster associated with self-reported Caucasian donors. The study aimed to test whether signatures of past pathogen exposure could be identified by cataloging public T cell receptors. The study profiled the T cell repertoires of under 700 subjects by immunosequencing and related them to cytomegalovirus serostatus. Besides the first cohort of around 700 subjects, a separate validation cohort made up of 120 different subjects was used. To predict cytomegalovirus infection status, the study brought together high-throughput TCR immunosequencing, statistical association of individual TCRs with disease status, and machine learning. A later analysis re-examined previously published TCR beta repertoires from around 670 donors and added high-resolution HLA genotyping to investigate patterns of TCR occurrence. Rather than drawing on any new phenotypic data, the later analysis identified candidate immune exposures from TCR beta sequences and the way those sequences occurred across donors. In an earlier analysis of a few hundred of the donors, high-throughput TCR beta sequencing was used to judge whether each TCR beta V gene segment behaved as functional or pseudogenic. Donor age, sex, ethnicity and CMV serostatus were collected together with the repertoire data. In a later genetic analysis, genome-wide SNP genotypes for about 55% of the roughly 700 donors were used, and that subset was treated as a discovery cohort. All discovery cohort repertoires had been generated on a single sequencing platform. Class I and class II HLA loci were covered by the typing at four-digit resolution. Typing coverage varied by locus: roughly 629-630 donors for A, B, C, DRB1 and DQB1; approximately 500 for DQA1; 606 for DPA1; approximately 470 for DPB1. Roughly five DR-DQ haplotypes were handled as single units for association and clustering because linkage in the cohort was strong. Among 398 genotyped donors of the cohort, an average of roughly 230,000 unique TCR beta nucleotide sequences was sequenced per donor, of which about 18% were non-productive. Here is what the overall study found, with its caveats: Most CMV-associated TCR beta chains appeared to be HLA-restricted in a later analysis, and the HLA associations seemed to be driven largely by CMV exposure. The cohort was sequenced for TCR beta chains only, and without alpha or paired-chain data the features that could be detected were limited. At a false discovery rate of 0.05, a later analysis linked some 17,000 TCR beta sequences to specific HLA alleles. Immune exposure information for the cohort was limited to CMV serostatus. The sequencing pipeline was judged likely to have produced a cluster of highly shared sequence variants as a technical artifact. Correlated functional status among segregating V segments might be attributable to linkage disequilibrium, but an unknown experimental factor could not be ruled out. In a later analysis, HLA-associated TCR beta chains were found to be more clonally expanded and to have lower generation probabilities than equally common non-associated chains. While some public TCRs were present in many individuals, most TCR sequences turned up only very rarely across donors. Because counts were too low, seventeen rarely observed V segments, including chromosome 9 orphons, were excluded from the earlier analysis of some 540 of the donors. In an earlier analysis of approximately 590 of the donors, most TCR beta V segments appeared in productive rearrangements about 87% or about 30% of the time, broadly matching IMGT annotations. A further reported finding was that TCR beta sequences accurately predicted the HLA-A and HLA-B alleles for most subjects in the first cohort. According to the authors, the approach could potentially be generalized to other disease states and immunological phenotypes. A few of the identified cytomegalovirus-associated TCR beta chains were confirmed in vitro to be specific for cytomegalovirus antigens. Assigning TCR associations to individual alleles was difficult when HLA alleles, especially DR and DQ, strongly co-occurred. A total of roughly 160 TCR beta chains were listed by the study as associated with cytomegalovirus. A later genetic analysis reported fewer N-insertions in productive TCRs among donors in an Asian-associated ancestry cluster than the roughly 620-donor mean. A later genetic analysis associated a missense DCLRE1C variant with V-gene and J-gene trimming of TCR beta chains, and an independent cohort replicated the association. A later analysis found that TCR association rates varied across HLA loci, with DRB1 alleles showing the most associated TCRs and HLA-C alleles the fewest. Presence/absence analyses assumed roughly uniform sequencing depth across donors, an assumption that may not hold. Cytomegalovirus status was reported to be diagnosed by the classifier with high specificity and sensitivity in both the original and validation cohorts. Because some donors lacked HLA typing at each locus, the association tests relied only on the typed subset. Several of the top co-occurrence clusters appeared to be linked to parvovirus B19, influenza, CMV and Epstein-Barr virus, according to a later analysis.

The method was the immunoSEQ multiplex PCR assay. A mixture of 60 forward primers for TCR Vbeta segments and 13 reverse primers for TCR Jbeta segments was used in the multiplex PCR. The CDR3 region of rearranged TCR beta genes was amplified from genomic DNA with a multiplex PCR assay. The Illumina HiSeq System was used to sequence the amplified TCR beta libraries as 87-base-pair reads. Per the source publication's procedure: Across the 700 or so repertoires, a later analysis counted approximately 75 million unique TCR beta chains, 8.5 million to 12 million of which were shared by at least two donors. Raw reads were error-corrected and collapsed into unique sequences with a nearest-neighbor algorithm that merged closely related sequences to remove PCR and sequencing errors. V, D and J gene segments were assigned by aligning CDR3 sequences to IMGT reference sequences. For a sequence to be retained, at least a six-nucleotide match to both a V gene segment and a J gene segment was required. A rearrangement counted as productive if the CDR3 had no stop codons and remained in frame with V and J, and every other rearrangement counted as non-productive. Following IMGT convention, CDR3 was defined as the stretch from the second conserved V-encoded cysteine up to the conserved J-encoded phenylalanine. The earlier analysis of some 550 of the donors excluded any sequence lacking an unambiguous match to a single V gene segment. In an earlier analysis of 500 to 750 of the donors, V segments were called functional above 56.7% productive rearrangements and were called segregating when the between-donor standard deviation exceeded 5%. To diagnose cytomegalovirus status from the catalog of TCR beta chain sequences, a statistical classification framework was built. V and J gene assignment, in a later analysis, came from comparing TCR nucleotide sequences with IMGT/GENE-DB human TR gene sequences. In a later analysis, CDR3 sequences and most-parsimonious VDJ recombination scenarios were assigned using the TCRdist pipeline. In a later analysis, each TCR beta chain was defined by its CDR3 amino acid sequence together with its V-gene family, and reads without a unique V-gene family were excluded. A later analysis removed 592 highly shared, low-generation-probability nucleotide sequences to deal with suspected cross-contamination and a sequencing artifact. A later analysis calculated a clonal expansion index for each public chain from normalized within-repertoire ranks of inferred template counts. In a later analysis, generation probabilities were computed with a VDJ recombination model fitted to out-of-frame rearrangements, and the resulting probabilities were checked against IGoR. In a later analysis, TCR-TCR, TCR-HLA and TCR-CMV co-occurrence was scored with hypergeometric tests, and a repertoire-size bias correction was applied to TCR pairs. False discovery rates were estimated in a later analysis by permuting HLA or CMV assignments 20 times. A later analysis grouped co-occurring TCRs with DBSCAN, adding TCRdist sequence similarity when clustering within HLA-allele-positive subsets. Co-occurrence clustering excluded repertoires with fewer than 30,000 or more than 120,000 public chains, plus five with anomalous nucleotide sharing. TCRdb's version of the immuneACCESS table is confined to in-frame rearrangements and falls short of the full clone set. An unresolved V gene accounts for under half of the shortfall where checked; the remainder is of unknown origin. The V and J calls and the clone size are those of that table, but D and trimming were determined from the DNA. The sample contains around 190,000 clones, around 75% of them found a single time. The biggest ten clones account for 1.6% of the sample.

The cohort consisted of 600 to 750 healthy bone marrow donors. All cohort members were sampled while nominally healthy, although unrecorded immune exposures were likely present. The donor tested CMV seronegative and was one of the 352 seronegative cohort members. A peripheral blood sample was collected from each donor, and TCR beta sequencing was performed on peripheral blood mononuclear cells. The Qiagen DNeasy Blood Extraction Kit was used to extract genomic DNA from the blood cell samples. This clonotype was sampled from a woman in her 50s in good health and CMV-seronegative. The sequenced material came from PBMCs.

In nucleotides, the sequence is TGTGCCAGCTCACCGTCCGCCATACCGGACGAGCAGTACTTC. The resulting protein is CASSPSAIPDEQYF. The chain is encoded by TRBV18 joined to TRBJ2-7; the D gene is not confidently resolved. For CDR1 and CDR2, the germline V gene lists KGHSH and LQKENI. Counted from cysteine to phenylalanine, this CDR3 has 14 amino acids. The kept DNA is CDR3 alone, 42 bases in frame from the first base. The germline ends are 14 bases apart after V is trimmed by 3 bases and J by 5 bases.